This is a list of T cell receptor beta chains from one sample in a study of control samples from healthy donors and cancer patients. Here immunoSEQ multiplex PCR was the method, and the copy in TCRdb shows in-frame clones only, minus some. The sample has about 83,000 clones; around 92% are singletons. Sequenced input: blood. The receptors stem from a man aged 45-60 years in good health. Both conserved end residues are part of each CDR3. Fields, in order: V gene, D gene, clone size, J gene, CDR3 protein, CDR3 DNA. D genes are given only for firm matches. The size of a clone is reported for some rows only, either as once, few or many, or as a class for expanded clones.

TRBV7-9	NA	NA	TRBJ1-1	CASSQYKNTEAFF	TGTGCCAGCAGCCAATACAAGAACACTGAAGCTTTCTTT
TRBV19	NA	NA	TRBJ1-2	CASRPRGDYGYTF	TGTGCCAGTAGGCCCAGGGGCGATTATGGCTACACCTTC
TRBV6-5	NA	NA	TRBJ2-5	CATSQQETQYF	TGTGCCACCAGCCAGCAAGAGACCCAGTACTTC
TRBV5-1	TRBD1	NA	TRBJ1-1	CASSPSGQGNTEAFF	TGCGCCAGCAGCCCTTCCGGACAGGGGAACACTGAAGCTTTCTTT
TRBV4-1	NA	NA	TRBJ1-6	CASSQPSWGLGNNSPLHF	TGCGCCAGCAGCCAGCCCTCGTGGGGGTTGGGAAATAATTCACCCCTCCACTTT
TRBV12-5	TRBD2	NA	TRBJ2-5	CASGLVRGGETQYF	TGTGCTAGTGGTTTGGTACGGGGGGGAGAGACCCAGTACTTC
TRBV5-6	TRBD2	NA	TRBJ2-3	CASSLEARGARDTQYF	TGTGCCAGCAGCTTGGAAGCGCGGGGGGCGAGAGATACGCAGTATTTT
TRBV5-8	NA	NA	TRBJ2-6	CASSLEGFAANVLTF	TGTGCCAGCAGCTTGGAAGGGTTTGCGGCCAACGTCCTGACTTTC
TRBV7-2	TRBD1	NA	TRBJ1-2	CASSLSGGVNYGYTF	TGTGCCAGCAGCTTATCAGGGGGCGTGAACTATGGCTACACCTTC
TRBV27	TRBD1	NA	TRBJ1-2	CASSFDEGTGLYGYTF	TGTGCCAGCAGTTTCGACGAGGGGACAGGTCTCTATGGCTACACCTTC
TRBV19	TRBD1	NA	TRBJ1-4	CASSWTGTEKLFF	TGTGCCAGTAGTTGGACAGGTACGGAAAAACTGTTTTTT
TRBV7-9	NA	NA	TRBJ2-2	CASSPSVRGTGELFF	TGTGCCAGCAGCCCCTCGGTACGGGGCACCGGGGAGCTGTTTTTT
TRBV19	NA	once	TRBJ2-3	CASSIDSTDTQYF	TGTGCCAGTAGTATAGACTCCACAGATACGCAGTATTTT
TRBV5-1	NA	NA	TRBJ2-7	CASSLANDPPYEQYF	TGCGCCAGCAGCTTGGCCAATGACCCACCGTACGAGCAGTACTTC
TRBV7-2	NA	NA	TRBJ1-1	CASSFSGIEAFF	TGTGCCAGCAGCTTTTCGGGTATTGAAGCTTTCTTT
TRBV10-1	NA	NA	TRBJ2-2	CASGSTVNTGELFF	TGCGCCAGCGGTTCGACAGTTAACACCGGGGAGCTGTTTTTT
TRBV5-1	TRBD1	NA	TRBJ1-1	CASSLRTGRNTEAFF	TGCGCCAGCAGCTTAAGGACAGGAAGGAACACTGAAGCTTTCTTT
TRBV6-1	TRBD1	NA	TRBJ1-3	CASSEAAGGAGNTIYF	TGTGCCAGCAGTGAAGCGGCAGGGGGCGCGGGAAACACCATATATTTT
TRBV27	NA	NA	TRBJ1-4	CASSPGDLTGSNEKLFF	TGTGCCAGCAGCCCCGGAGATTTAACAGGCTCTAATGAAAAACTGTTTTTT
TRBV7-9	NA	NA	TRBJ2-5	CASSQPHGLQETQYF	TGTGCCAGCAGCCAGCCCCACGGCCTCCAAGAGACCCAGTACTTC
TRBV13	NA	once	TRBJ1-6	CASSLKGDNSPLHF	TGTGCCAGCAGCTTAAAGGGGGATAATTCACCCCTCCACTTT
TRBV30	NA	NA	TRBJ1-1	CALVAVNTEAFF	TGTGCCCTTGTTGCGGTGAACACTGAAGCTTTCTTT
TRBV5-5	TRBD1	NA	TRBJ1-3	CASSLSVGTGFTGNTIYF	TGTGCCAGCAGCTTGTCGGTCGGGACAGGGTTTACTGGAAACACCATATATTTT
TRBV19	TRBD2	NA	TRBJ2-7	CASQLSGGPYEQYF	TGTGCCAGTCAACTTAGCGGGGGGCCCTACGAGCAGTACTTC
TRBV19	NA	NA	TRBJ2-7	CASRLDGTYEQYF	TGTGCCAGTAGACTTGATGGAACCTACGAGCAGTACTTC
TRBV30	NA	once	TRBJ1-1	CAWSVRWTEAFF	TGTGCCTGGAGTGTACGGTGGACTGAAGCTTTCTTT
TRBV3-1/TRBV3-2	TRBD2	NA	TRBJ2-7	CASSQDRLAGHYEQYF	TGTGCCAGCAGCCAAGATCGGCTAGCGGGTCACTACGAGCAGTACTTC
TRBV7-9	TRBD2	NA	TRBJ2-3	CASSRGGPSTDTQYF	TGTGCCAGCAGCCGGGGGGGGCCTAGCACAGATACGCAGTATTTT
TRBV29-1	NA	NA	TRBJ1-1	CSVADLFEAFF	TGCAGCGTTGCTGACCTCTTTGAAGCTTTCTTT
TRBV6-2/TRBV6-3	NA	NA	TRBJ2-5	CASSLFLLGSQYTQETQYF	TGTGCCAGCAGCTTATTTCTCCTTGGGTCCCAGTACACTCAAGAGACCCAGTACTTC
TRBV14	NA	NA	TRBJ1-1	CASSQEGQPNTEAFF	TGTGCCAGCAGCCAAGAGGGACAACCAAACACTGAAGCTTTCTTT
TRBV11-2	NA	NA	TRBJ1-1	CASSLAGWSNTEAFF	TGTGCCAGCAGCTTAGCGGGGTGGTCGAACACTGAAGCTTTCTTT
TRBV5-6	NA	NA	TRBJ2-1	CASSSVDEQFF	TGTGCCAGCAGTTCAGTGGATGAGCAGTTCTTC
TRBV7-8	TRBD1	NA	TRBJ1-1	CASSFQGVGTEAFF	TGTGCCAGCAGCTTCCAGGGGGTAGGCACTGAAGCTTTCTTT
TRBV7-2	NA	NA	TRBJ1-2	CASSLPERVYGYTF	TGTGCCAGCAGCTTACCCGAAAGGGTCTATGGCTACACCTTC
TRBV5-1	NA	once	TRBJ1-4	CASSTGNEKLFF	TGCGCCAGCAGCACAGGGAATGAAAAACTGTTTTTT
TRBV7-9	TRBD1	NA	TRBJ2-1	CASSFRDRGYNEQFF	TGTGCCAGCAGCTTCCGGGACAGGGGTTACAATGAGCAGTTCTTC
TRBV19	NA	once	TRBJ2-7	CASSVTVSYEQYF	TGTGCCAGTAGCGTGACAGTCTCCTACGAGCAGTACTTC
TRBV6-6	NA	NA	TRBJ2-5	CASSPMLRGEETQYF	TGTGCCAGCAGTCCCATGTTGAGGGGCGAAGAGACCCAGTACTTC
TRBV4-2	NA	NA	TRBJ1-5	CASSQDAGRGQPQHF	TGTGCCAGCAGCCAAGACGCCGGGAGGGGACAGCCCCAGCATTTT
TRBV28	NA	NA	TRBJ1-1	CASSQGRRAFF	TGTGCCAGCAGCCAGGGGCGGCGGGCTTTCTTT
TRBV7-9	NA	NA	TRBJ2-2	CASSSGRLGELFF	TGTGCCAGCAGCTCGGGACGGCTCGGGGAGCTGTTTTTT
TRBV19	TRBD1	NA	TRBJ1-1	CASSTRTGEVFF	TGTGCCAGTAGTACGCGGACAGGGGAGGTTTTCTTT